The clone carrying this T cell receptor (beta chain) has only one observation. This sample is part of a study of T cell responses to AZD1222 COVID-19 vaccine. Clones were read by immunoSEQ multiplex PCR, and TCRdb kept only the in-frame ones, dropping some. This table holds tens of thousands of clones, 75% to 90% found once. CDR1 is MNHEY and CDR2 is SVGAGI in the germline V gene. The V end was cut by 9 bases, the J end by 2 bases, with 13 bases between. This CDR3 contains 13 residues. The chain has TRBV6-5 and TRBJ1-2; possibly TRBD1 for D (5 bases). Sequenced material: peripheral blood, taken 28 days after the second AZD1222 dose. The source of this sequence is an adult who received the AZD1222 COVID-19 vaccine. DNA for the CDR3: TGTGCCAGTAGGGACGGCCTCAACTATGGCTACACCTTC. This gives the protein CASRDGLNYGYTF.